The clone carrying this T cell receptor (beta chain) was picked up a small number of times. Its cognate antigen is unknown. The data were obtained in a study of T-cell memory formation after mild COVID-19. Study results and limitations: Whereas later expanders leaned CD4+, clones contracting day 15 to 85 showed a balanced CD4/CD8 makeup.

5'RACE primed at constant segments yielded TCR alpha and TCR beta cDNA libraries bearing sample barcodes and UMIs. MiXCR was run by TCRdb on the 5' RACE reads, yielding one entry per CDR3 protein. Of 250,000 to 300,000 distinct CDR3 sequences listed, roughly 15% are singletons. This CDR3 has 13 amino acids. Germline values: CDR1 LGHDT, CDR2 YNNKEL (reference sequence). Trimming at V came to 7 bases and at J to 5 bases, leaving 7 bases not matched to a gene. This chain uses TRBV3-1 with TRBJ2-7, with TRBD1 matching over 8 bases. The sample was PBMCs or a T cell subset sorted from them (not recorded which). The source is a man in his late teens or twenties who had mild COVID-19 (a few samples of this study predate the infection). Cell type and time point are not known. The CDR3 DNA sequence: TGTGCCAGCAAATTTGGACAGGGCAACGAGCAGTACTTC. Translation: CASKFGQGNEQYF.